This T cell receptor (beta chain) was found in a study of blood T cell repertoires in COVID-19. The protocol was immunoSEQ multiplex PCR, while the TCRdb copy is restricted to in-frame clones and leaves out a portion. The data hold some 76,000 clones, with roughly 80% observed a single time. The receptor was isolated from a human donor in a cohort sampled during active COVID-19. Sequencing was performed on peripheral blood.

The CDR3 DNA sequence: TGTGCCTGGAGTTACGGGACAGCTGGAAACACCATATATTTT. Amino acid sequence: CAWSYGTAGNTIYF. This sequence joins TRBV30 and TRBJ1-3; 7 positions match TRBD1. The CDR3 sequence is 14 residues long. J gave up 2 bases and V 2 bases, and 3 bases lay outside the gene matches. Germline V lookup: CDR1 GTSNPN, CDR2 SVGIG (reference sequence).